The present T cell receptor (beta chain) was sequenced within a study of T-cell memory formation after mild COVID-19. TCRdb recomputed calls from the 5' RACE reads with MiXCR, one row per CDR3 protein. Among 300,000 to 350,000 distinct CDR3 sequences, roughly 13% were seen once, and the ten largest hold 22%. This clonotype was seen only a few times. The V segment lost 1 base and the J segment 3 bases; nucleotides outside the gene matches: 4. This CDR3 has 16 amino acids. CDR1 LGHNA and CDR2 YSLEER come from the germline V gene. The rearrangement joins TRBV4-3 to TRBJ2-1, with TRBD2 identical over 9 bases. Sequenced material: PBMCs or a T cell subset sorted from them (not recorded which). This TCR was recovered from a young man who had mild COVID-19 (a few samples of this study predate the infection). Cell type and time point are not known. The CDR3 sequence: CASSQGFSGGYNEQFF. DNA for the CDR3: TGCGCCAGCAGCCAAGGTTTTAGCGGGGGCTACAATGAGCAGTTCTTC.